This T cell receptor (beta chain) was obtained from a study of blood T cell repertoires in COVID-19. This clone occurred many times. Donors were grouped by their self-reported clinical history. Contact with a PCR-confirmed or clinician-diagnosed COVID-19 case occurred within 2 weeks of entry. Generated by immunoSEQ multiplex PCR, the TCRdb table keeps only in-frame clones and is missing some. The sample contains some 340,000 clones, roughly 90% of which appear only once. The CDR3 covers 16 residues. Trimming removed 4 bases from V and 5 bases from J; junction bases left unmatched: 11. Germline CDR1 is SGHDN and CDR2 is FVKESK.

Sequences were obtained from PBMCs or T cells enriched from blood (not recorded which). The source of this sequence is a woman aged 30 to 39 who had been exposed to COVID-19. This chain links TRBV14 with TRBJ2-1, with 7 bases identical to TRBD1. The CDR3 sequence is CASSPLPGQGDNEQFF. CDR3 coding DNA: TGTGCCAGCAGCCCCCTACCGGGCCAGGGGGACAATGAGCAGTTCTTC.